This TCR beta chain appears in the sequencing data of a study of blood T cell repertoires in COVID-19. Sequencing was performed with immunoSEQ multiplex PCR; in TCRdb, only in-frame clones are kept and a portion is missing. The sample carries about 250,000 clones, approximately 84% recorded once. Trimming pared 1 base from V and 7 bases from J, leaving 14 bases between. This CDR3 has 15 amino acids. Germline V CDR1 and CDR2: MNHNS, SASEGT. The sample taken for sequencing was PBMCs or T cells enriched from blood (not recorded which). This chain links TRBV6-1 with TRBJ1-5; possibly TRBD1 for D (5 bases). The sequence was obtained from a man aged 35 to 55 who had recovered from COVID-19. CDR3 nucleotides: TGTGCCAGCAGTGAAGTAGGGACTAGGCACCAGCCCCAGCATTTT. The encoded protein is CASSEVGTRHQPQHF.